Each of the 18 T cell receptor beta chains below was sequenced from the same sample in a study of neurological immune-mediated disorders (dated 2019 in TCRdb). The sample's time point label, decoded: technical triplicate 3. The library was built by means of 5' RACE. TCRdb records Illumina HiSeq 2500 as the sequencer. TCRdb reanalyzed the raw reads on its own, using fastp at Q25 for trimming and MiXCR for clone calling, and kept in-frame beta chains. Each entry merges the rows of one CDR3 protein and shows their most common DNA and genes. The sample profile shows 25,000 to 30,000 distinct CDR3 sequences; about 17% of them were found once. Of the sample, 4.9% falls within the top ten clones. The specimen was CD4+ T cells from blood. The receptor source for this set is a female donor with HTLV-1-associated myelopathy (HAM/TSP).

This clonotype has a count of ten or more. The chain carries TRBV25-1 and TRBJ2-1; D possibly matches TRBD1 or TRBD2 (6 bases each). Trimming removed 4 bases from V and 4 bases from J, with 14 bases in between. The germline V gene encodes CDR1 MGHDK and CDR2 SYGVNS. The CDR3 consists of 15 residues. CDR3 in amino acids: CASSGGGSGYNEQFF. The CDR3 DNA reads TGTGCCAGCAGTGGAGGGGGGAGTGGGTACAATGAGCAGTTCTTC. The full variable domain, completed using reference TRBV25-1 and TRBJ2-1, is EADIYQTPRYLVIGTGKKITLECSQTMGHDKMYWYQQDPGMELHLIHYSYGVNSTEKGDLSSESTVSRIRTEHFPLTLESARPSHTSQYLCASSGGGSGYNEQFFGPGTRLTVL.

This clonotype was counted ten times or more. In DNA form, the CDR3 reads TGCGCCAGCAGCCAAAGCTGGGGCACCGGGGAGCTGTTTTTT. Translation gives CASSQSWGTGELFF. The rearrangement links TRBV4-1 to TRBJ2-2; no clear D gene. The V end lost 2 bases, the J end lost 4 bases, and 8 bases lay between the germline ends. This CDR3 has 14 residues. Germline CDR1 MGHRA, CDR2 YSYEKL.

The sample holds many counts of this clonotype. V gene TRBV5-1 combines with J gene TRBJ2-5, with 7 positions matching TRBD2. The CDR3 consists of 15 residues. Looked up from germline, CDR1 is SGHRS and CDR2 is YFSETQ. V was pared by 1 base and J by 5 bases, with 8 bases of the junction left unmatched. This CDR3 is CASSLSFREGETQYF. In DNA form, the CDR3 reads TGCGCCAGCAGCTTGTCCTTCAGGGAGGGTGAGACCCAGTACTTC.

This clonotype is labeled medium-sized. The chain carries TRBV20-1 and TRBJ2-7; 8 bases map to TRBD2. The V gene end was trimmed by 0 bases and the J gene end by 1 base; junction bases not matched to a gene: 5. The CDR3 runs 15 residues. The V gene's germline CDR1 is DFQATT and CDR2 SNEGSKA (reference sequence). Here the CDR3 DNA reads TGCAGTGCTAGAGATTGGGGCGGGGGGTCCTACGAGCAGTACTTC. Translation gives CSARDWGGGSYEQYF.

Ten or more counts support this clonotype. The chain uses TRBV5-1 and TRBJ2-3; a possible D gene is TRBD1 (6 bases). Germline lookup yields CDR1 SGHRS and CDR2 YFSETQ. The V end was cut by 8 bases, the J end by 2 bases, with 18 bases between. The CDR3 length is 15 residues. The CDR3 here is CASRRQGSDTDTQYF. CDR3 coding DNA: TGCGCCAGTAGACGTCAGGGGTCTGACACAGATACGCAGTATTTT.

This clonotype was seen a few times. CDR3 DNA: TGTGCCAGTAAGCGGGGCGGAAGGGGAATGGGCCAGCCCCAGCATTTT. It translates to CASKRGGRGMGQPQHF. The chain couples TRBV19 to TRBJ1-5, with a possible D match to TRBD1 (5 bases). Per the germline V gene, CDR1 is LNHDA and CDR2 is SQIVND (reference sequence). The CDR3 is 16 amino acids. V lost 7 bases to trimming and J lost 7 bases, with 23 bases between them.

This clonotype was recorded many times. CDR3 region: CASSLSPGQGYEQYF. In DNA, the CDR3 is TGTGCCAGCAGTTTATCGCCCGGACAGGGCTACGAGCAGTACTTC. The J gene is TRBJ2-7, the V gene TRBV27; 8 nucleotides align to TRBD1. CDR3 length: 15 residues. J gave up 3 bases and V 0 bases, and 4 bases lay outside the gene matches. Germline lookup yields CDR1 MNHEY and CDR2 SMNVEV (reference sequence).

This clonotype came up many times. The chain joins TRBV4-1 to TRBJ1-1; no reliable D call. V lost 3 bases and J 4 bases, leaving 15 bases between the germline ends. The V gene's germline CDR1 is MGHRA and CDR2 YSYEKL. The CDR3 is made up of 15 amino acids. This CDR3 is CASSQGPGDITEAFF. The CDR3 DNA sequence: TGCGCCAGCAGCCAGGGCCCCGGCGATATCACTGAAGCTTTCTTT.

This clonotype was counted ten times or more. The rearrangement uses TRBV7-9 and TRBJ2-3; TRBD2 aligns across 10 bases. V lost 5 bases and J lost 2; bases outside the gene matches: 4. The CDR3 totals 15 residues. CDR1 is SEHNR and CDR2 is FQNEAQ in the germline V gene (reference sequence). CDR3 nucleotides: TGTGCCAGCAGCCCCGGACTAGCGGACACAGATACGCAGTATTTT. Its protein is CASSPGLADTDTQYF. Based on the CDR3 plus reference TRBV7-9 and TRBJ2-3, the full variable domain is DTGVSQNPRHKITKRGQNVTFRCDPISEHNRLYWYRQTLGQGPEFLTYFQNEAQLEKSRLLSDRFSAERPKGSFSTLEIQRTEQGDSAMYLCASSPGLADTDTQYFGPGTRLTVL.

The sample holds many counts of this clonotype. This chain's CDR3 is CASRPSGGREETQYF. As DNA, the CDR3 is TGTGCCAGCAGACCCAGCGGGGGCCGGGAAGAGACCCAGTACTTC. V and J are TRBV6-5 and TRBJ2-5; 8 nucleotides agree with TRBD2. Germline CDR1 MNHEY, CDR2 SVGAGI. The CDR3 extends over 15 amino acids. The J segment lost 3 bases and the V segment lost 6 bases, leaving 9 bases of the junction unmatched.

The table lists this clonotype with many counts. The chain couples TRBV12-3 or TRBV12-4 to TRBJ2-1, with TRBD2 matching over 12 bases. The CDR3 is 15 amino acids. V shed 5 bases, J shed 9 bases, and the junction held 8 bases outside the gene matches. For the CDR3, the DNA is TGTGCCAGCAGTCCCCTAGCGGGGGGGCCGGGTGAGCAGTTCTTC. Translation: CASSPLAGGPGEQFF.

This clonotype has ten or more counts. The chain carries TRBV28 and TRBJ1-5, with D perhaps TRBD1 (6 bases). Germline values: CDR1 MDHEN, CDR2 SYDVKM. The CDR3 spans 17 residues. V was cut by 7 bases and J by 2 bases, with 21 bases left in between. CDR3 sequence reads: CASKGQGNPWGNQPQHF. The CDR3 DNA reads as TGTGCCAGCAAGGGGCAGGGGAATCCCTGGGGCAATCAGCCCCAGCATTTT.

This clonotype was detected ten times or more. This chain uses TRBV20-1 with TRBJ2-4; D is uncertain. Deletions cut 6 bases from V and 9 bases from J, with 9 bases between. The CDR3 totals 10 residues. Germline V CDR1 and CDR2: DFQATT, SNEGSKA (reference sequence). CDR3 DNA sequence: TGCAGTGCATTGAATGGCATTCAGTACTTC. Translated: CSALNGIQYF.

This clonotype was detected many times. DNA for the CDR3: TGCAGTGCTAGAGATTCCGCGGCGGGAGGGCGGGATGAGCAGTTCTTC. Amino acids: CSARDSAAGGRDEQFF. The chain carries TRBV20-1 and TRBJ2-1; 9 bases are shared with TRBD2. Trimming removed 0 bases from V and 8 bases from J; junction bases left unmatched: 11. The CDR3 length is 16 residues. Germline V gives CDR1 DFQATT, CDR2 SNEGSKA (reference sequence).

This clonotype was recorded many times. The chain joins TRBV20-1 to TRBJ2-7; D is unclear. From germline, CDR1 is DFQATT and CDR2 SNEGSKA (reference sequence). Trimming stripped 5 bases from V and 7 bases from J, with 15 bases between. The CDR3 consists of 12 residues. Here the CDR3 reads CSASSEVREQYF. CDR3 bases: TGCAGTGCTTCAAGCGAGGTGCGGGAGCAGTACTTC.

This clonotype was counted at least ten times. The V call is TRBV10-3, the J call TRBJ2-1, with TRBD1 matching 9 bases. CDR1 and CDR2 from the germline V gene are ENHRY and SYGVKD. V lost 6 bases to trimming and J lost 6 bases; unmatched junction nucleotides: 12. The CDR3 sequence is 16 residues long. This chain's CDR3 is CAIRDRGAGFSNEQFF. Written as DNA, the CDR3 is TGTGCCATCAGGGACAGGGGTGCGGGTTTTTCCAATGAGCAGTTCTTC.

This clonotype was seen ten or more times. V gene TRBV2 combines with J gene TRBJ2-7, with a possible D match to TRBD2 (5 bases). The CDR3 has 16 amino acids. The germline V gene has CDR1 SNHLY and CDR2 FYNNEI. Trimming left V 2 bases short and J 0 bases short, with 14 bases between. The CDR3 DNA reads as TGTGCCAGCAGTGAATTAATGTGGGGAGACTCCTACGAGCAGTACTTC. It is translated as CASSELMWGDSYEQYF.

This clonotype was recorded many times. The chain recombines TRBV29-1 with TRBJ2-1, with a weak D call TRBD1 (5 bases). The CDR3 sequence is 14 residues long. Germline CDR1 is SQVTM and CDR2 is ANQGSEA. V gave up 2 bases and J gave up 2 bases, with 10 bases separating them. CDR3 amino acids: CSVERGGPYNEQFF. CDR3 DNA: TGCAGCGTTGAAAGGGGCGGCCCCTACAATGAGCAGTTCTTC.